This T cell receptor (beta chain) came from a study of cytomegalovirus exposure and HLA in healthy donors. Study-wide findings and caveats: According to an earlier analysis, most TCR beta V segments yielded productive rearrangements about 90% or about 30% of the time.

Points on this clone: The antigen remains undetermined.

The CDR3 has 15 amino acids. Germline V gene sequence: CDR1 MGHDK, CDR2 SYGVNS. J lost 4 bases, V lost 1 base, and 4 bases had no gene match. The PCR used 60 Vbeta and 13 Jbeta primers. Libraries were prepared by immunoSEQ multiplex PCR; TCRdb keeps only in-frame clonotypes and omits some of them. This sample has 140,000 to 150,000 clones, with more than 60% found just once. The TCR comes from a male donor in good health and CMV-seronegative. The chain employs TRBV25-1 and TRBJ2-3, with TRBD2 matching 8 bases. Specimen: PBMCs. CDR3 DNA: TGTGCCAGCAGTGAATTGGGACTAGATTCAGATACGCAGTATTTT. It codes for CASSELGLDSDTQYF.